Listed below are T cell receptor beta chains from one sample, sequenced in a study of blood T cell repertoires in COVID-19. Profiled with immunoSEQ multiplex PCR; TCRdb holds only in-frame clones, not every one. The sample carries 250,000 to 350,000 clones, 87% recorded once. The specimen was PBMCs or T cells enriched from blood (not recorded which). These receptors all come from a woman aged 30 to 39 who had recovered from COVID-19. CDR3s leave out the opening cysteine and the closing phenylalanine or tryptophan. Each record gives: V gene, J gene, CDR3 protein.

V gene: TRBV5-8; J gene: TRBJ2-1; CDR3 protein: ASAWTGGYEQF
V gene: TRBV6-2/TRBV6-3; J gene: TRBJ2-2; CDR3 protein: ASSFSPGTGGELF
V gene: TRBV19; J gene: TRBJ2-1; CDR3 protein: ASSPTGTGFNEQF
V gene: TRBV19; J gene: TRBJ1-1; CDR3 protein: ASSPIQQGNTEAF
V gene: TRBV24-1; J gene: TRBJ2-5; CDR3 protein: ATSDLRDRFWETQY
V gene: TRBV5-1; J gene: TRBJ1-1; CDR3 protein: ASSPNRGTEAF
V gene: TRBV5-4; J gene: TRBJ1-1; CDR3 protein: ASGDMNTEAF
V gene: TRBV19; J gene: TRBJ1-2; CDR3 protein: ASTQTVNYGYT
V gene: TRBV5-1; J gene: TRBJ1-6; CDR3 protein: ASSLQQGSSAVLH
V gene: TRBV19; J gene: TRBJ1-5; CDR3 protein: ASSKGRTGDYSNQPQH
V gene: TRBV7-2; J gene: TRBJ2-7; CDR3 protein: ASSTSGGDLEQY
V gene: TRBV11-1; J gene: TRBJ1-5; CDR3 protein: ASSLDSVQPQH
V gene: TRBV14; J gene: TRBJ1-2; CDR3 protein: ASSQEFGGYT
V gene: TRBV7-2; J gene: TRBJ1-4; CDR3 protein: ASSQTVGTNEKLF
V gene: TRBV5-6; J gene: TRBJ1-4; CDR3 protein: ASSLGSVGRRGEKLF
V gene: TRBV7-2; J gene: TRBJ2-3; CDR3 protein: ASSSGQSRTDTQY
V gene: TRBV2; J gene: TRBJ1-5; CDR3 protein: ASSPQGVSNQPQH
V gene: TRBV6-5; J gene: TRBJ1-6; CDR3 protein: ASSYRGVGWDSPLH
V gene: TRBV2; J gene: TRBJ2-7; CDR3 protein: ASSGDRPYEQY
V gene: TRBV28; J gene: TRBJ1-2; CDR3 protein: ASRKSYGYT
V gene: TRBV25-1; J gene: TRBJ1-1; CDR3 protein: ASSDPAGGAEAF
V gene: TRBV5-5; J gene: TRBJ1-2; CDR3 protein: ASSLENYGYT
V gene: TRBV5-4; J gene: TRBJ2-7; CDR3 protein: ASSLVPGPYEQY
V gene: TRBV12-3/TRBV12-4; J gene: TRBJ1-2; CDR3 protein: ASSNLANYGYT
V gene: TRBV12-3/TRBV12-4; J gene: TRBJ1-1; CDR3 protein: ASRTGKNTEAF
V gene: TRBV5-4; J gene: TRBJ1-4; CDR3 protein: ASSTGAAEKLF
V gene: TRBV9; J gene: TRBJ2-3; CDR3 protein: ASSPRGGRTDTQY
V gene: TRBV7-3; J gene: TRBJ1-1; CDR3 protein: ASFGRTTRNGTEAF
V gene: TRBV6-5; J gene: TRBJ1-2; CDR3 protein: ASSLQGSSYGYT
V gene: TRBV5-6; J gene: TRBJ1-5; CDR3 protein: ASSLGAGQGIQPQH
V gene: TRBV5-6; J gene: TRBJ1-1; CDR3 protein: ASSFPQQGADTEAF
V gene: TRBV4-2; J gene: TRBJ2-7; CDR3 protein: ASSQETSGGQYEQY
V gene: TRBV4-2; J gene: TRBJ2-4; CDR3 protein: ASSQERGGGAKNIQY
V gene: TRBV6-2/TRBV6-3; J gene: TRBJ1-3; CDR3 protein: ASSYARISGNTIY
V gene: TRBV2; J gene: TRBJ2-1; CDR3 protein: ASTRDRGSDEQF
V gene: TRBV9; J gene: TRBJ1-1; CDR3 protein: ASSVSRTPDTEAF
V gene: TRBV7-8; J gene: TRBJ1-5; CDR3 protein: ASSPDRPNQPQH
V gene: TRBV3-1/TRBV3-2; J gene: TRBJ1-2; CDR3 protein: ASSQDIGGGGYGYT
V gene: TRBV7-3; J gene: TRBJ2-1; CDR3 protein: ASSPPPSSGGAEGEQF
V gene: TRBV19; J gene: TRBJ1-1; CDR3 protein: ASSMGALRRTEAF
V gene: TRBV5-6; J gene: TRBJ1-1; CDR3 protein: ASSSTGVRWNTEAF
V gene: TRBV30; J gene: TRBJ1-1; CDR3 protein: AWISVEAF